One and the same sample provided the 26 T cell receptor beta chains below, sequenced in a study of cytomegalovirus exposure and HLA in healthy donors. The protocol was immunoSEQ multiplex PCR, while the TCRdb copy is restricted to in-frame clones and leaves out a portion. This table holds tens of thousands of clones, approximately 96% found once. Sequenced sample: PBMCs. The receptor set was obtained from a man aged 18-30 years in good health and CMV-seronegative.

CDR3 region: CASSLRVAGYNEQFF. The CDR3 DNA reads TGTGCCAGCAGCTTGAGGGTAGCGGGCTACAATGAGCAGTTCTTC. This chain links TRBV5-6 with TRBJ2-1; 7 nucleotides agree with TRBD2. Trimming took 1 base from V and 3 from J; bases not matched to a gene: 4. The CDR3 contains 15 residues. Germline-derived CDR1 and CDR2 are SGHDT and YYEEEE.

This chain links TRBV11-2 with TRBJ2-7, with D hard to call. Germline V gene sequence: CDR1 SGHAT, CDR2 FQNNGV. Trimming pared 6 bases from V and 1 base from J, leaving 4 bases between. The CDR3 is 11 amino acids. The CDR3 sequence: CASRRSYEQYF. The CDR3 region has the DNA TGTGCCAGCAGGCGATCCTACGAGCAGTACTTC.

The chain has TRBV29-1 and TRBJ1-1, with D perhaps matching TRBD1 (5 bases). The CDR3 contains 14 residues. The germline V gene encodes CDR1 SQVTM and CDR2 ANQGSEA. The ends were cut back, 6 bases at V and 4 bases at J, with 18 bases in the middle. CDR3 in amino acids: CSVPGGEVGTEAFF. As DNA, the CDR3 is TGCAGCGTACCCGGGGGAGAGGTTGGCACTGAAGCTTTCTTT.

The V gene is TRBV7-9, the J gene TRBJ1-2; D uncertain. The CDR3 contains 16 residues. Germline-derived CDR1 and CDR2 are SEHNR and FQNEAQ (reference sequence). V was cut by 1 base and J by 4 bases, with 16 bases left in between. This CDR3 is CASSLVSGRAGYGYTF. DNA for the CDR3: TGTGCCAGCAGCTTAGTCTCAGGCAGAGCGGGCTATGGCTACACCTTC. Together with reference TRBV7-9 and TRBJ1-2, the CDR3 gives the full variable domain: DTGVSQNPRHKITKRGQNVTFRCDPISEHNRLYWYRQTLGQGPEFLTYFQNEAQLEKSRLLSDRFSAERPKGSFSTLEIQRTEQGDSAMYLCASSLVSGRAGYGYTFGSGTRLTVV.

The chain couples TRBV19 to TRBJ2-7; possibly TRBD1 for D (6 bases). The CDR3 is 13 amino acids. The V gene's germline CDR1 is LNHDA and CDR2 SQIVND (reference sequence). Trimming took off 3 bases at V and 4 bases at J, with 10 bases between the two ends. CDR3 protein: CASSIKGTYEQYF. For the CDR3, the DNA is TGTGCCAGTAGTATCAAAGGGACATACGAGCAGTACTTC.

The CDR3 DNA reads as TGCAGCGTTGAGCGGGAGGGCGGCTACGAGCAGTACTTC. It specifies CSVEREGGYEQYF. V is TRBV29-1 and J is TRBJ2-7; 9 positions match TRBD2. The V and J ends lost 3 bases and 3 bases, in that order; junction bases with no gene match: 3. Germline CDR1 reads SQVTM; CDR2 reads ANQGSEA. This CDR3 is built from 13 residues.

This chain joins TRBV7-2 and TRBJ2-7; the match to TRBD2 covers 11 bases. V lost 4 bases to trimming and J lost 1 base; unmatched junction nucleotides: 3. CDR1 is SGHTA and CDR2 is FQGNSA in the germline V gene. The CDR3 runs 15 residues. In DNA form, the CDR3 reads TGTGCCAGCAGCTATACTAGCGGGAGTTCCTACGAGCAGTACTTC. Translated: CASSYTSGSSYEQYF. The full variable domain, rest sourced from reference TRBV7-2 and TRBJ2-7, is GAGVSQSPSNKVTEKGKDVELRCDPISGHTALYWYRQSLGQGLEFLIYFQGNSAPDKSGLPSDRFSAERTGGSVSTLTIQRTQQEDSAVYLCASSYTSGSSYEQYFGPGTRLTVT.

V is TRBV27 and J is TRBJ1-2, with D possibly being TRBD1 (5 bases). CDR3 length: 17 amino acids. From germline, CDR1 is MNHEY and CDR2 SMNVEV (reference sequence). V was shortened by 2 bases and J by 4 bases, with 20 bases between the two germline ends. This chain's CDR3 is CASSLRCGGARLYGYTF. CDR3 in DNA: TGTGCCAGCAGTTTACGATGTGGAGGGGCGCGGCTCTATGGCTACACCTTC.

The CDR3 DNA sequence: TGTGCCAGCAGTGAAGCCAGGGGAGGCACAGATACGCAGTATTTT. It yields the protein CASSEARGGTDTQYF. This chain joins TRBV6-1 and TRBJ2-3; maybe TRBD1 (6 bases). The CDR3 length is 15 residues. Trimming took 0 bases from V and 1 from J, leaving 8 bases between them. CDR1 is MNHNS and CDR2 is SASEGT in the germline V gene.

The genes are TRBV7-9 and TRBJ1-1, with D unresolved. V gave up 2 bases and J gave up 1 base, with 8 bases separating them. Germline CDR1 and CDR2: SEHNR and FQNEAQ (reference sequence). The CDR3 is 14 amino acids. The CDR3 DNA reads as TGTGCCAGCAGCTTAAGAACAGAGAACACTGAAGCTTTCTTT. Amino acid sequence: CASSLRTENTEAFF. The variable domain in full, with the rest retrieved from reference TRBV7-9 and TRBJ1-1, is DTGVSQNPRHKITKRGQNVTFRCDPISEHNRLYWYRQTLGQGPEFLTYFQNEAQLEKSRLLSDRFSAERPKGSFSTLEIQRTEQGDSAMYLCASSLRTENTEAFFGQGTRLTVV.

The chain uses TRBV27 and TRBJ2-7; TRBD2 agrees at 8 bases. The CDR3 has 14 amino acids. The germline V gene encodes CDR1 MNHEY and CDR2 SMNVEV (reference sequence). Germline trimming cut 0 bases from V and 4 bases from J; bases unmatched to any gene: 2. The CDR3 here is CASSLSASGYEQYF. In nucleotides, the CDR3 is TGTGCCAGCAGTTTATCTGCTAGCGGGTACGAGCAGTACTTC.

This chain connects TRBV6-5 to TRBJ2-1; 8 bases are shared with TRBD2. Trimming took 4 bases from V and 7 from J; bases not matched to a gene: 9. The germline V gene has CDR1 MNHEY and CDR2 SVGAGI. This CDR3 spans 15 amino acids. CDR3 amino acids: CASSLGAGVLNEQFF. The CDR3 DNA sequence: TGTGCCAGCAGTTTAGGAGCGGGAGTTTTGAATGAGCAGTTCTTC.

The chain couples TRBV25-1 to TRBJ2-1, with a weak D call TRBD2 (5 bases). The CDR3 spans 14 residues. V was pared by 7 bases and J by 0 bases, with 10 bases between. Germline CDR1 reads MGHDK; CDR2 reads SYGVNS. The CDR3 loop reads CASIPSSSYNEQFF. The CDR3, as DNA: TGTGCCAGCATCCCTAGCTCCTCCTACAATGAGCAGTTCTTC.

The genes are TRBV7-2 and TRBJ1-5, with D possibly matching TRBD1 (6 bases). Germline lookup yields CDR1 SGHTA and CDR2 FQGNSA. The CDR3 length is 14 residues. V was pared by 3 bases and J by 7 bases, with 13 bases between. CDR3 loop: CASSFGTGHQPQHF. The CDR3 nucleotides read TGTGCCAGCAGCTTCGGAACGGGACACCAGCCCCAGCATTTT.

The chain combines TRBV7-6 with TRBJ2-2; D is possibly TRBD1 (5 bases). Germline CDR1 reads SGHVS; CDR2 reads FNYEAQ. This CDR3 has 19 amino acids. V lost 0 bases and J 2 bases, leaving 19 bases between the germline ends. The CDR3 DNA follows: TGTGCCAGCAGCTTAGCCCGGCGTATTCGACAGCCAAACACCGGGGAGCTGTTTTTT. Translating it yields CASSLARRIRQPNTGELFF.

This chain links TRBV30 with TRBJ2-7; D is ambiguous. Trimming pared 0 bases from V and 4 bases from J, leaving 7 bases between. From germline, CDR1 is GTSNPN and CDR2 SVGIG (reference sequence). This CDR3 comprises 12 residues. CDR3 loop: CAWSVTRYEQYF. DNA for the CDR3: TGTGCCTGGAGTGTAACACGTTACGAGCAGTACTTC.

The chain joins TRBV2 to TRBJ2-3; unclear D gene. Germline V gene data show CDR1 as SNHLY and CDR2 as FYNNEI. Trimming left V 7 bases short and J 10 bases short, with 18 bases between. The CDR3 runs to 13 residues. CDR3 nucleotides: TGTGCCAGCATCCCGAGGTTAGGTGAGGCGCAGTATTTT. It codes for CASIPRLGEAQYF.

The CDR3 sequence is CASSYSTEITDTQYF. The CDR3, as DNA: TGTGCCAGCAGTTACTCGACGGAGATCACAGATACGCAGTATTTT. The J gene is TRBJ2-3, the V gene TRBV6-6; D is ambiguous. Trimming cost V 0 bases and J 2 bases, with 9 bases left between them. There are 15 residues in the CDR3. In germline, CDR1 is MNHNY, CDR2 SVGAGI (reference sequence).

The rearrangement links TRBV29-1 to TRBJ1-2; TRBD1 matches at 7 bases. V was pared by 2 bases and J by 3 bases, with 6 bases of the junction left unmatched. Per the germline V gene, CDR1 is SQVTM and CDR2 is ANQGSEA. The CDR3 loop spans 14 amino acids. The CDR3 DNA sequence: TGCAGCGTTGAATCCCAGGGGGGATACTATGGCTACACCTTC. Protein sequence: CSVESQGGYYGYTF.

The rearrangement links TRBV6-1 to TRBJ1-2; D gene uncertain. Trimming removed 0 bases from V and 5 bases from J, with 22 bases in between. The CDR3 contains 18 residues. The germline V gene encodes CDR1 MNHNS and CDR2 SASEGT. The CDR3 reads CASSEALLPGSSGYGYTF. The CDR3 DNA is TGTGCCAGCAGTGAAGCGCTTCTCCCGGGAAGTTCGGGGTATGGCTACACCTTC.

This rearrangement joins TRBV19 to TRBJ2-7; D possibly corresponds to TRBD1 (6 bases). V lost 5 bases to trimming and J lost 2 bases, with 16 bases between them. The CDR3 runs 15 residues. Germline values: CDR1 LNHDA, CDR2 SQIVND (reference sequence). For the CDR3, the DNA is TGTGCCAGTAGTGAGAACAGGGTTTCCCCCTACGAGCAGTACTTC. This gives the protein CASSENRVSPYEQYF.

The chain employs TRBV10-3 and TRBJ2-5, with TRBD2 matching over 8 bases. Germline values: CDR1 ENHRY, CDR2 SYGVKD. V was clipped by 10 bases and J by 5 bases; unmatched bases: 3. The CDR3 length is 11 residues. DNA for the CDR3: TGTGCCACCCGGGAGGGGGAGACCCAGTACTTC. This codes for CATREGETQYF.

The chain has TRBV6-5 and TRBJ2-7, with 10 nucleotides matching TRBD1. Germline V gives CDR1 MNHEY, CDR2 SVGAGI. This CDR3 contains 14 residues. The ends lost 5 bases at V and 5 bases at J; junction bases unmatched: 6. Written as DNA, the CDR3 is TGTGCCAGCAGTAACCGGGACAGGGGTAACGAGCAGTACTTC. The encoded protein is CASSNRDRGNEQYF.

The chain recombines TRBV20-1 with TRBJ1-1; no clear D gene. The V gene lost 8 bases and the J gene lost 1 base, with 8 bases spanning the gap. The CDR3 is 11 amino acids. Germline loops: CDR1 DFQATT, CDR2 SNEGSKA (reference sequence). The CDR3 DNA reads as TGCAGTCGGTTTAGGAACACTGAAGCTTTCTTT. It translates to CSRFRNTEAFF.

This sequence joins TRBV18 and TRBJ1-2; 7 bases are a match to TRBD1. V lost 3 bases to trimming and J lost 5 bases; unmatched junction nucleotides: 3. Germline-derived CDR1 and CDR2 are KGHSH and LQKENI. The CDR3 spans 13 residues. This chain's CDR3 is CASSPDRTYGYTF. CDR3 nucleotides: TGTGCCAGCTCACCGGACAGGACTTATGGCTACACCTTC.

The chain uses TRBV11-2 and TRBJ2-7; D might be TRBD1 (5 bases). CDR3 size: 16 residues. The V and J ends lost 0 bases and 4 bases respectively, with 16 bases between them. Germline lookup yields CDR1 SGHAT and CDR2 FQNNGV. The chain's CDR3 is CASSLDFITGVYEQYF. Written as DNA, the CDR3 is TGTGCCAGCAGCTTAGATTTCATCACAGGTGTATACGAGCAGTACTTC.